The 3 T cell receptor beta chains below were found in one sample sequenced in a study of cytomegalovirus exposure and HLA in healthy donors. PCR involved 60 Vbeta and 13 Jbeta primers. Profiling relied on immunoSEQ multiplex PCR, and the TCRdb table lists in-frame clones only, not all of them. The data contain about 120,000 clones, roughly 70% of them singletons. The sequenced sample consisted of PBMCs. These receptors originate from a woman under 30 in good health and CMV-seronegative.

The V gene is TRBV10-3, the J gene TRBJ1-2; a weak D match, TRBD1 (6 bases). The CDR3 consists of 15 residues. V shed 4 bases and J shed 7 bases, with 19 bases lying between them. Looked up from germline, CDR1 is ENHRY and CDR2 is SYGVKD. The chain's CDR3 is CAISASGTQGSGYTF. Here the CDR3 DNA reads TGTGCCATCAGTGCGAGCGGGACACAGGGTTCTGGCTACACCTTC.

The rearrangement joins TRBV7-3 to TRBJ1-1, with D perhaps matching TRBD1 (6 bases). Germline assignment: CDR1 SGHTA and CDR2 FQGTGA. V was trimmed by 0 bases and J by 6 bases, leaving 17 bases between them. The CDR3 contains 16 residues. The CDR3 bases are TGTGCCAGCAGCTTAACGGGGGCATCCTTAAGGGCTGAAGCTTTCTTT. Translation gives CASSLTGASLRAEAFF.

The V gene is TRBV27, the J gene TRBJ2-3; D call uncertain. CDR3 length equals 11 residues. The V end was cut by 5 bases, the J end by 2 bases, with 2 bases between. Germline CDR1 reads MNHEY; CDR2 reads SMNVEV (reference sequence). The CDR3 reads CASSHTDTQYF. Here the CDR3 DNA reads TGTGCCAGCAGTCACACAGATACGCAGTATTTT.